The source of this T cell receptor beta chain is a study of T cell responses to AZD1222 COVID-19 vaccine. Germline CDR1 is MGHRA and CDR2 is YSYEKL. The CDR3 is 17 residues long. The junction had 9 bases not matched to a gene; V was cut back by 0 bases and J by 2 bases. TCRdb keeps only in-frame clones here, not all; method: immunoSEQ multiplex PCR. The data show roughly 170,000 clones, with around 88% seen just once and roughly 0.5% held by the top ten. The chain uses TRBV4-1 and TRBJ2-7, with 8 bases fitting TRBD1. The sequenced sample was peripheral blood, obtained on day 0 of AZD1222 vaccination. This receptor was taken from an adult in good health. The CDR3 is CASSQDRTGGIPYEQYF. CDR3 coding DNA: TGCGCCAGCAGCCAAGATAGAACAGGGGGTATCCCCTACGAGCAGTACTTC.